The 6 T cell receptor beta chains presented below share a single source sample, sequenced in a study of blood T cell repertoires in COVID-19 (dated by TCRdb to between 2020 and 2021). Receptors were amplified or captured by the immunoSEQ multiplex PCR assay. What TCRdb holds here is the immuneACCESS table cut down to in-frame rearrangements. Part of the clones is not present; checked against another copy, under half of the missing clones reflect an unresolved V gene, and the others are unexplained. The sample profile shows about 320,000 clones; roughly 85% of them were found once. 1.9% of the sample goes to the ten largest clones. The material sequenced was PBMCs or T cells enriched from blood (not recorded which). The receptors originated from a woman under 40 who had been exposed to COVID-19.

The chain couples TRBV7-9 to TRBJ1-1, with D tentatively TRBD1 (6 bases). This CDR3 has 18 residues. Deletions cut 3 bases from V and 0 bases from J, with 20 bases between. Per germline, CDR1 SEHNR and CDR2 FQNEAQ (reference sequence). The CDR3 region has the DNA TGTGCCAGCAGCTTCGGAGTGGTCAGGGGAGTTTTGAACACTGAAGCTTTCTTT. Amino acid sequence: CASSFGVVRGVLNTEAFF.

This CDR3 is CASRGIGTGRDTQYF. The CDR3 DNA sequence: TGTGCCAGCAGGGGGATCGGGACAGGGAGGGATACGCAGTATTTT. V gene TRBV28 combines with J gene TRBJ2-3, with 9 bases matching TRBD1. This CDR3 is 15 amino acids long. Losses at the gene ends were 6 bases for V and 6 bases for J; bases not matched to a gene: 10. Germline V gene sequence: CDR1 MDHEN, CDR2 SYDVKM. Full variable domain (remainder filled in from reference TRBV28 and TRBJ2-3): DVKVTQSSRYLVKRTGEKVFLECVQDMDHENMFWYRQDPGLGLRLIYFSYDVKMKEKGDIPEGYSVSREKKERFSLILESASTNQTSMYLCASRGIGTGRDTQYFGPGTRLTVL.

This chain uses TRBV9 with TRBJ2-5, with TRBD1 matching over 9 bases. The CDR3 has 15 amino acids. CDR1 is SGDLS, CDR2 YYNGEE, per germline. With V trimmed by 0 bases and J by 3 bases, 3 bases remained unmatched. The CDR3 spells CASSVARTGEETQYF. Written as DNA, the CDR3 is TGTGCCAGCAGCGTAGCTCGGACAGGGGAAGAGACCCAGTACTTC.

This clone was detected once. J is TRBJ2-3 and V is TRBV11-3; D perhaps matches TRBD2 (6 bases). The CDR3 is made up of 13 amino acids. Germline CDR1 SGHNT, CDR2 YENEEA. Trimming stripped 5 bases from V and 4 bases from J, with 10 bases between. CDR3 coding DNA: TGTGCCAGCAGCCTGCGGGGTGCAGATACGCAGTATTTT. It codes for CASSLRGADTQYF.

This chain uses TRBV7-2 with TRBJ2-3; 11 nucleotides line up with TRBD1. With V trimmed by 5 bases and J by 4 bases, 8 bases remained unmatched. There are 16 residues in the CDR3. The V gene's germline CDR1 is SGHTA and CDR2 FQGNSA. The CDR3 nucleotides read TGTGCCAGCAGCCCCAAAGGGGGACAGGGGGCAGATACGCAGTATTTT. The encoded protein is CASSPKGGQGADTQYF.

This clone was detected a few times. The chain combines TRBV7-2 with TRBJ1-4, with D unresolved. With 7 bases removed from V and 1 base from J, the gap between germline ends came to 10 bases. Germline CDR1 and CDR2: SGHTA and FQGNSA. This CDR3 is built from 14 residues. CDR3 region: CASTPYRTNEKLFF. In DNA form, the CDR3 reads TGTGCCAGCACCCCGTATAGAACTAATGAAAAACTGTTTTTT.